Listed here are 19 T cell receptor beta chains from one sample, sequenced in a study of graft-versus-host responses after intestinal transplantation. Profiling relied on immunoSEQ multiplex PCR, and the TCRdb table lists in-frame clones only, not all of them. The sample consists of more than 75,000 clones, approximately 90% of them appearing once. Their cognate antigens are unknown. Sequencing used unstimulated CD4+ T cells sorted from spleen or lymph node cells, obtained before transplant. These receptors all come from a human donor who was the organ donor for an intestinal transplant.

The chain links TRBV7-3 to TRBJ2-3, with 10 bases lining up with TRBD2. This CDR3 comprises 16 residues. The V segment lost 0 bases and the J segment 6 bases; nucleotides outside the gene matches: 6. Germline loops: CDR1 SGHTA, CDR2 FQGTGA. CDR3 nucleotide sequence: TGTGCCAGCAGCTTAACCACGACTAGCGGGTTGGATACGCAGTATTTT. Protein sequence: CASSLTTTSGLDTQYF.

This rearrangement joins TRBV28 to TRBJ1-3; D may be TRBD1 (5 bases). The CDR3 is 17 amino acids. V shed 5 bases and J shed 1 base, with 18 bases lying between them. The V gene's germline CDR1 is MDHEN and CDR2 SYDVKM. Here the CDR3 DNA reads TGTGCCAGCAGTCTCGACCTCAGGGTTTTATCTGGAAACACCATATATTTT. Encoded protein: CASSLDLRVLSGNTIYF.

The chain is built from TRBV5-1 and TRBJ1-6; perhaps TRBD1 as D (6 bases). The CDR3 covers 14 residues. Trimming left V 4 bases short and J 3 bases short, with 8 bases between. Germline loops: CDR1 SGHRS, CDR2 YFSETQ. CDR3 loop: CASSPGDYNSPLHF. The CDR3 DNA reads as TGCGCCAGCAGCCCAGGGGACTATAATTCACCCCTCCACTTT.

This clone was observed a single time. The chain couples TRBV5-1 to TRBJ2-7; TRBD1 matches 9 bases. Trimming cost V 5 bases and J 2 bases; bases outside gene matches: 5. CDR3 length: 14 residues. From germline, CDR1 is SGHRS and CDR2 YFSETQ. The CDR3 loop reads CASRSGQGTYEQYF. In DNA form, the CDR3 reads TGCGCCAGCAGGTCAGGACAGGGGACCTACGAGCAGTACTTC.

This chain links TRBV5-1 with TRBJ2-5; 7 bases are a match to TRBD2. The CDR3 totals 18 residues. The germline V gene encodes CDR1 SGHRS and CDR2 YFSETQ. V was pared by 0 bases and J by 1 base, with 12 bases of the junction left unmatched. CDR3 DNA: TGCGCCAGCAGCTTGGAAGGTTGGGGGGACTACCTCCAAGAGACCCAGTACTTC. Translated, it gives CASSLEGWGDYLQETQYF.

The CDR3 loop is CASSLSGPRASGRRDQETQYF. As DNA, the CDR3 is TGTGCCAGCAGTTTATCCGGACCCCGGGCTAGCGGGAGAAGGGACCAAGAGACCCAGTACTTC. The chain links TRBV27 to TRBJ2-5, with 10 positions matching TRBD2. Trimming removed 0 bases from V and 0 bases from J; junction bases left unmatched: 16. The CDR3 is 21 residues long. CDR1 MNHEY and CDR2 SMNVEV come from the germline V gene (reference sequence).

Here the CDR3 reads CASSKREEYEQYF. The CDR3 DNA sequence: TGCGCCAGCTCTAAGCGGGAGGAGTACGAGCAGTACTTC. The chain employs TRBV5-1 and TRBJ2-7; 9 nucleotides match TRBD2. The germline CDR1 and CDR2 sequences are SGHRS and YFSETQ. The CDR3 has 13 amino acids. V was pared by 7 bases and J by 4 bases, with 6 bases of the junction left unmatched.

The chain has TRBV20-1 and TRBJ1-1; D call uncertain. Trimming removed 7 bases at V and 1 base at J, with 7 bases between. In germline, CDR1 is DFQATT, CDR2 SNEGSKA (reference sequence). The length of the CDR3 is 11 residues. CDR3 amino acids: CSVPRNTEAFF. The CDR3 DNA reads TGCAGTGTCCCGAGGAACACTGAAGCTTTCTTT.

The V call is TRBV15, the J call TRBJ1-5; weak D call: TRBD1 (5 bases). Germline CDR1 and CDR2: LNHNV and YYDKDF (reference sequence). The CDR3 contains 15 residues. V was shortened by 5 bases and J by 6 bases, with 17 bases between the two germline ends. Here the CDR3 DNA reads TGTGCCACCAGCTTAAACAGGTTGCTTGGTCAGCCCCAGCATTTT. This codes for CATSLNRLLGQPQHF. The full variable domain, its missing parts supplied by reference TRBV15 and TRBJ1-5, is DAMVIQNPRYQVTQFGKPVTLSCSQTLNHNVMYWYQQKSSQAPKLLFHYYDKDFNNEADTPDNFQSRRPNTSFCFLDIRSPGLGDTAMYLCATSLNRLLGQPQHFGDGTRLSIL.

This chain links TRBV28 with TRBJ2-7; the match to TRBD1 covers 8 bases. The germline V gene has CDR1 MDHEN and CDR2 SYDVKM. This CDR3 comprises 16 residues. V shed 4 bases, J shed 2 bases, and the junction held 10 bases outside the gene matches. CDR3 in amino acids: CASSSAGGAITYEQYF. CDR3 coding DNA: TGTGCCAGCAGTTCCGCAGGGGGCGCGATAACCTACGAGCAGTACTTC.

This clone was counted once. This chain connects TRBV7-6 to TRBJ2-3; 11 positions match TRBD2. J was trimmed by 2 bases and V by 0 bases; bases with no gene match: 4. The CDR3 is 17 residues long. Germline assignment: CDR1 SGHVS and CDR2 FNYEAQ. In DNA form, the CDR3 reads TGTGCCAGCAGCTTAGCTGGGACTAGCGGATCCACAGATACGCAGTATTTT. It yields the protein CASSLAGTSGSTDTQYF.

V usage is TRBV6-5 and J usage is TRBJ2-7; 9 bases are shared with TRBD1. CDR1 and CDR2 from the germline V gene are MNHEY and SVGAGI. V trimming: 7 bases; J trimming: 3 bases; junction bases outside the gene matches: 7. This CDR3 contains 14 residues. The CDR3 DNA reads as TGTGCCAGCACAAAGGGACAGGGCATCTACGAGCAGTACTTC. This sequence encodes CASTKGQGIYEQYF.

The chain carries TRBV6-4 and TRBJ2-3, with TRBD2 matching over 12 bases. J lost 0 bases, V lost 2 bases, and 3 bases had no gene match. Germline V gives CDR1 MRHNA, CDR2 SNTAGT. There are 17 residues in the CDR3. The CDR3 loop is CASSDPTSGGSTDTQYF. CDR3 coding DNA: TGTGCCAGCAGTGACCCTACTAGCGGGGGGAGCACAGATACGCAGTATTTT.

The chain combines TRBV9 with TRBJ2-3; D gene unclear. The V gene's germline CDR1 is SGDLS and CDR2 YYNGEE. CDR3 length equals 13 residues. Trimming left V 1 base short and J 2 bases short, with 5 bases between. The CDR3 coding sequence is TGTGCCAGCAGCGTAATGGCCACAGATACGCAGTATTTT. It translates to CASSVMATDTQYF. Complete variable domain (other parts from reference TRBV9 and TRBJ2-3): DSGVTQTPKHLITATGQRVTLRCSPRSGDLSVYWYQQSLDQGLQFLIQYYNGEERAKGNILERFSAQQFPDLHSELNLSSLELGDSALYFCASSVMATDTQYFGPGTRLTVL.

V gene TRBV15 combines with J gene TRBJ1-3; weak D call: TRBD1 (5 bases). The CDR3 runs 14 residues. Germline values: CDR1 LNHNV, CDR2 YYDKDF (reference sequence). Trimming cost V 8 bases and J 1 base, with 12 bases left between them. This CDR3 is CATGVGGSGNTIYF. For the CDR3, the DNA is TGTGCCACCGGGGTCGGGGGGTCTGGAAACACCATATATTTT.

The rearrangement uses TRBV7-9 and TRBJ1-5, with 7 positions matching TRBD1. With 4 bases clipped from V and 4 bases from J, the junction kept 7 bases outside the gene matches. Germline CDR1 and CDR2: SEHNR and FQNEAQ (reference sequence). This CDR3 is built from 15 residues. CDR3: CASSSDRAGNQPQHF. The CDR3 bases are TGTGCCAGCAGCTCAGACAGGGCTGGGAATCAGCCCCAGCATTTT.

The chain joins TRBV28 to TRBJ2-3, with TRBD2 matching over 7 bases. V gave up 1 base and J gave up 0 bases; unmatched junction bases: 4. This CDR3 spans 16 amino acids. Germline V gene data show CDR1 as MDHEN and CDR2 as SYDVKM. The CDR3 sequence is CASSLSPSGSTDTQYF. The CDR3 region has the DNA TGTGCCAGCAGTTTATCCCCTAGCGGAAGCACAGATACGCAGTATTTT.

The chain carries TRBV27 and TRBJ1-6; D possibly corresponds to TRBD1 (6 bases). The CDR3 is 15 amino acids. Trimming removed 5 bases from V and 8 bases from J, with 16 bases in between. Germline values: CDR1 MNHEY, CDR2 SMNVEV (reference sequence). The CDR3 nucleotides are TGTGCCAGCAGTACCACAGGAGGGGGGGATTCACCCCTCCACTTT. The encoded protein is CASSTTGGGDSPLHF.

V gene TRBV7-8 combines with J gene TRBJ1-5; 8 positions match TRBD1. The ends lost 4 bases at V and 3 bases at J; junction bases unmatched: 2. The germline CDR1 and CDR2 sequences are SGHVS and FQNEAQ. This CDR3 spans 14 amino acids. CDR3 nucleotides: TGTGCCAGCAGCTCGACAGGGGCCAATCAGCCCCAGCATTTT. Its protein is CASSSTGANQPQHF.